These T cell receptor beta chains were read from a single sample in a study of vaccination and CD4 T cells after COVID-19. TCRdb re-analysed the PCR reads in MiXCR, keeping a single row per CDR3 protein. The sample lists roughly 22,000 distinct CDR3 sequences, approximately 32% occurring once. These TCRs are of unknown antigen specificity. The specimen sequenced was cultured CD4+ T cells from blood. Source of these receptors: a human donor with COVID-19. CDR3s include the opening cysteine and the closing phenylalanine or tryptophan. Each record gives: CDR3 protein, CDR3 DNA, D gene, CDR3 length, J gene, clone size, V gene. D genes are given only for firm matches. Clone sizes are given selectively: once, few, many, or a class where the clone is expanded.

CASSVVAGQETQYF | TGTGCCAGCAGTGTAGTCGCGGGGCAAGAGACCCAGTACTTC | NA | 14 | TRBJ2-5 | NA | TRBV2
CASSPGSDQPQHF | TGTGCCAGCTCACCAGGGTCCGATCAGCCCCAGCATTTT | NA | 13 | TRBJ1-5 | NA | TRBV18
CASSYQGASSYNEQFF | TGTGCCAGCAGTTACCAGGGGGCCAGCTCCTACAATGAGCAGTTCTTC | TRBD1 | 16 | TRBJ2-1 | NA | TRBV6-5
CASSLQGNEQFF | TGTGCCAGCAGTCTACAGGGAAATGAGCAGTTCTTC | NA | 12 | TRBJ2-1 | few | TRBV11-2
CASSPPEPTDTQYF | TGTGCCAGCTCACCACCGGAACCTACAGATACGCAGTATTTT | NA | 14 | TRBJ2-3 | few | TRBV18
CASSEIKGQGKTYEQYF | TGCGCCAGCAGTGAGATTAAGGGACAGGGGAAAACCTACGAGCAGTACTTC | TRBD1 | 17 | TRBJ2-7 | NA | TRBV10-1
CASSQETIPGTGSPLHF | TGCGCCAGCAGCCAAGAAACTATACCCGGGACAGGGTCACCCCTCCACTTT | TRBD1 | 17 | TRBJ1-6 | few | TRBV4-3
CAIHQDGNTGVLFF | TGTGCCATCCATCAGGACGGGAACACCGGGGTGCTGTTTTTT | NA | 14 | TRBJ2-2 | NA | TRBV6-1
CSARASQGAGTEAFF | TGCAGTGCTAGAGCATCACAGGGGGCGGGGACTGAAGCTTTCTTT | TRBD1 | 15 | TRBJ1-1 | few | TRBV20-1
CASSMGFGNNEQFF | TGCGCCAGCAGCATGGGGTTCGGAAACAATGAGCAGTTCTTC | NA | 14 | TRBJ2-1 | NA | TRBV5-1
CASSRTSIEGEQYF | TGTGCCAGCAGCCGGACTAGCATCGAGGGGGAGCAGTACTTC | TRBD2 | 14 | TRBJ2-7 | NA | TRBV6-2/TRBV6-3
CASSFRQAGRLEQYF | TGTGCCAGCAGCTTTCGACAGGCCGGTCGGCTCGAGCAGTACTTC | NA | 15 | TRBJ2-7 | NA | TRBV5-6
CASGGVAGATPLHF | TGTGCCAGTGGGGGGGTAGCAGGGGCAACACCCCTCCACTTT | NA | 14 | TRBJ1-6 | NA | TRBV19
CASSLRGSTGELFF | TGTGCCAGCAGCTTGCGGGGGAGCACCGGGGAGCTGTTTTTT | NA | 14 | TRBJ2-2 | NA | TRBV5-4
CAISPQGSVTGELFF | TGTGCCATCAGCCCCCAGGGATCGGTTACCGGGGAGCTGTTTTTT | NA | 15 | TRBJ2-2 | few | TRBV10-3
CASSYLGFNTEAFF | TGTGCCAGCAGCTACCTCGGATTTAACACTGAAGCTTTCTTT | NA | 14 | TRBJ1-1 | NA | TRBV7-9
CAISESFRGGENYGYTF | TGTGCCATCAGTGAGTCGTTTCGGGGAGGGGAAAACTATGGCTACACCTTC | NA | 17 | TRBJ1-2 | NA | TRBV10-3
CTVAGGADGYTF | TGCACCGTCGCGGGGGGGGCTGATGGCTACACCTTC | NA | 12 | TRBJ1-2 | NA | TRBV29-1
CASSYHGGTGSGELFF | TGCGCCAGCAGCTACCACGGAGGAACAGGTTCCGGGGAGCTGTTTTTT | NA | 16 | TRBJ2-2 | NA | TRBV5-1
CASSLSGRAGEETQYF | TGTGCCAGCAGCCTGAGCGGACGAGCGGGTGAAGAGACCCAGTACTTC | NA | 16 | TRBJ2-5 | NA | TRBV11-1
CASSLRGKLFF | TGTGCCAGCAGTCTCAGGGGGAAACTGTTTTTT | TRBD1 | 11 | TRBJ1-4 | NA | TRBV12-3/TRBV12-4
CASSFNPAELFF | TGTGCCAGCAGTTTCAACCCGGCGGAGCTGTTTTTT | NA | 12 | TRBJ2-2 | few | TRBV28
CSASDRDREFGGYTF | TGCAGTGCTAGTGACCGGGACAGGGAATTTGGTGGCTACACCTTC | TRBD1 | 15 | TRBJ1-2 | medium-sized | TRBV20-1
CASSVAWGQGLETQYF | TGTGCCAGCAGCGTAGCATGGGGTCAAGGGTTAGAGACCCAGTACTTC | NA | 16 | TRBJ2-5 | NA | TRBV9
CATSETIAGGLTDTQYF | TGTGCCACCAGTGAAACCATAGCGGGGGGGTTGACAGATACGCAGTATTTT | TRBD2 | 17 | TRBJ2-3 | NA | TRBV24-1
CASSLWTSGGQETQYF | TGTGCCAGCAGTCTATGGACTAGCGGGGGACAAGAGACCCAGTACTTC | TRBD2 | 16 | TRBJ2-5 | few | TRBV6-1
CASNPGQNHSPLHF | TGTGCCAGCAACCCGGGACAGAATCATTCACCCCTCCACTTT | TRBD1 | 14 | TRBJ1-6 | few | TRBV7-2
CASSRTGTSGGWDEQFF | TGTGCCAGCAGCCGAACAGGGACTAGCGGGGGCTGGGATGAGCAGTTCTTC | TRBD2 | 17 | TRBJ2-1 | few | TRBV7-2
CASSQGNNQPQHF | TGCGCCAGCAGCCAGGGGAACAATCAGCCCCAGCATTTT | NA | 13 | TRBJ1-5 | few | TRBV4-1
CASGDSSSPLHF | TGTGCCAGCGGAGACAGTAGTTCACCCCTCCACTTT | NA | 12 | TRBJ1-6 | NA | TRBV9
CASSSVGHEAFF | TGTGCCAGCAGCTCGGTGGGACATGAAGCTTTCTTT | NA | 12 | TRBJ1-1 | NA | TRBV7-6
CASSFGTQGGGDTQYF | TGTGCCAGCAGCTTCGGGACTCAAGGAGGGGGAGATACGCAGTATTTT | NA | 16 | TRBJ2-3 | NA | TRBV7-9
CASRQAGTGEGYTF | TGTGCCAGCAGGCAAGCCGGGACAGGGGAAGGCTACACCTTC | TRBD1 | 14 | TRBJ1-2 | few | TRBV5-4
CASSLSSNQPQHF | TGTGCCAGCAGTTTATCCAGCAATCAGCCCCAGCATTTT | NA | 13 | TRBJ1-5 | few | TRBV12-3/TRBV12-4
CSASGGVYEQYF | TGCAGTGCTAGCGGGGGGGTCTACGAGCAGTACTTC | TRBD2 | 12 | TRBJ2-7 | NA | TRBV20-1
CAGGAGLDDQETQYF | TGTGCCGGCGGTGCCGGACTAGACGATCAAGAGACCCAGTACTTC | TRBD2 | 15 | TRBJ2-5 | NA | TRBV10-3
CASSQVPTTGGTEAFF | TGCGCCAGCAGCCAAGTACCGACGACAGGGGGCACTGAAGCTTTCTTT | TRBD1 | 16 | TRBJ1-1 | NA | TRBV4-1
CASSSVPSGSGGHQETQYF | TGTGCCAGCAGCTCAGTCCCCTCAGGTAGCGGGGGCCACCAAGAGACCCAGTACTTC | TRBD2 | 19 | TRBJ2-5 | NA | TRBV7-6
CSVSLNTEAFF | TGCAGCGTTTCGTTGAACACTGAAGCTTTCTTT | NA | 11 | TRBJ1-1 | few | TRBV29-1
CASRRVGRDNIQYF | TGTGCCAGCAGGCGGGTTGGCAGGGACAACATTCAGTACTTC | NA | 14 | TRBJ2-4 | NA | TRBV6-1
CASSLMQGAPEKLFF | TGTGCCAGCAGCTTAATGCAGGGGGCTCCCGAAAAACTGTTTTTT | TRBD1 | 15 | TRBJ1-4 | NA | TRBV11-2
CASSATDRGGGQPQHF | TGTGCCAGCAGTGCCACGGACAGGGGGGGGGGTCAGCCCCAGCATTTT | TRBD1 | 16 | TRBJ1-5 | few | TRBV6-1
CASSLTGGTAKNIQYF | TGTGCCAGCAGCTTAACGGGGGGAACGGCCAAAAACATTCAGTACTTC | NA | 16 | TRBJ2-4 | NA | TRBV7-3
CASSLVPSVEQYF | TGTGCCAGCAGCTTAGTCCCTTCAGTCGAGCAGTACTTC | NA | 13 | TRBJ2-7 | NA | TRBV7-2
CASSLGRGYTF | TGTGCCAGCAGTTTGGGACGCGGCTACACCTTC | NA | 11 | TRBJ1-2 | NA | TRBV28
CSARTGTPGDTQYF | TGCAGTGCGAGGACCGGGACGCCGGGAGATACGCAGTATTTT | NA | 14 | TRBJ2-3 | NA | TRBV20-1
CASSLGIFSGSPLHF | TGTGCCAGCAGCTTAGGTATCTTTAGTGGTTCACCCCTCCACTTT | NA | 15 | TRBJ1-6 | few | TRBV7-2
CSGGWQGNTEAFF | TGCTCTGGGGGTTGGCAGGGGAACACTGAAGCTTTCTTT | NA | 13 | TRBJ1-1 | NA | TRBV20-1
CASSLAGRGFSSYEQYF | TGTGCCAGCAGCTTAGCGGGTCGGGGGTTCAGCTCCTACGAGCAGTACTTC | NA | 17 | TRBJ2-7 | few | TRBV7-2
CATSSSGNTIYF | TGTGCCACCTCTTCTTCGGGAAACACCATATATTTT | NA | 12 | TRBJ1-3 | medium-sized | TRBV15
CASSIEGNTGELFF | TGTGCCAGTAGTATAGAGGGCAACACCGGGGAGCTGTTTTTT | NA | 14 | TRBJ2-2 | NA | TRBV19
CASSEARALGEQYF | TGTGCCAGCAGTGAAGCGAGGGCCCTAGGGGAGCAGTACTTC | NA | 14 | TRBJ2-4 | NA | TRBV2
CASSHGQKEQYF | TGTGCCAGCAGTCACGGACAGAAGGAGCAGTACTTC | NA | 12 | TRBJ2-7 | few | TRBV27
CASSFAGRSSGNTIYF | TGTGCCAGCAGCTTCGCCGGCAGGAGCTCTGGAAACACCATATATTTT | NA | 16 | TRBJ1-3 | NA | TRBV7-2